The T cell receptor beta chain under discussion was sequenced for a study of blood T cell repertoires in COVID-19. Whole-study context: Samples representing acute and convalescent COVID-19 were sourced from the United States, Italy and Spain. PBMCs, B-cell-depleted T cells, or T cells were the source of the cDNA or gDNA that made up the material.

In the authors' methods: Amplification with reference gene primers provided the estimates of nucleated cell counts. Method: immunoSEQ multiplex PCR; TCRdb's copy keeps in-frame clones and lacks some. V and J calls and clone size are given by that table; D and trimming were obtained from the DNA. The sample contains approximately 160,000 clones, about four fifths of which appear only once. The CDR3 has 13 residues. Germline assignment: CDR1 LGHNT and CDR2 FRNRAP. V was cut by 6 bases and J by 8 bases, with 16 bases left in between. The receptor was derived from a woman older than 75 with acute or convalescent COVID-19. Sequencing was carried out using peripheral blood. This chain connects TRBV12-5 to TRBJ1-1, with a weak D call TRBD1 (5 bases). This chain's CDR3 is CASGPRQRGEAFF. CDR3 DNA: TGTGCTAGTGGCCCCAGACAGCGTGGAGAAGCTTTCTTT.